This T cell receptor (beta chain) was captured in a study of early T cells in non-severe SARS-CoV-2 infection. The CDR3 spans 15 residues. CDR1 and CDR2 from the germline V gene are MDHEN and SYDVKM. The germline V and J ends were trimmed by 3 bases and 4 bases, with 12 bases remaining between them. Individual cDNA molecules received unique molecular identifiers during library preparation. Each CDR3 protein is one row after TCRdb ran MiXCR on the 5' RACE reads. The sample includes under 95,000 distinct CDR3 sequences, approximately 12% of them seen just once. This clonotype showed up many times. V is TRBV28 and J is TRBJ2-2, with D unresolved. The receptor was isolated from an adult who was a healthcare worker with PCR-confirmed SARS-CoV-2 infection or an uninfected control (not recorded which). The sample consisted of whole blood. The CDR3 region is CASSFLERGTGELFF. Written as DNA, the CDR3 is TGTGCCAGCAGTTTTTTAGAGAGAGGCACCGGGGAGCTGTTTTTT. Together with reference TRBV28 and TRBJ2-2, the CDR3 gives the full variable domain: DVKVTQSSRYLVKRTGEKVFLECVQDMDHENMFWYRQDPGLGLRLIYFSYDVKMKEKGDIPEGYSVSREKKERFSLILESASTNQTSMYLCASSFLERGTGELFFGEGSRLTVL.